The present T cell receptor beta chain was sequenced within a study of blood T cell repertoires in COVID-19. Turning to the study itself: Nucleic acid was either cDNA or gDNA, and it came from T cells, B-cell-depleted T cells, or PBMCs.

The CDR3 spans 16 residues. The germline gives CDR1 LGHDT, CDR2 YNNKEL (reference sequence). The V end was cut by 0 bases, the J end by 3 bases, with 15 bases between. TCRdb keeps only in-frame clones here, not all; method: immunoSEQ multiplex PCR. The sample has 200,000 or so clones; about 88% are singletons. The V and J genes are TRBV3-1 (or the pseudogene TRBV3-2) and TRBJ2-7; possible D gene TRBD2, 5 bases. This TCR was recovered from a man between 65 and 79 years old with acute or convalescent COVID-19. Sequencing was carried out using peripheral blood. The CDR3 bases are TGTGCCAGCAGCCAAGATCCCCGGGGTGGAATCTACGAGCAGTACTTC. Translating it yields CASSQDPRGGIYEQYF.